A single sample gave rise to the 27 T cell receptor beta chains below, sequenced in a study of OX40 agonist ivuxolimab in advanced cancers. Repertoires were generated with immunoSEQ multiplex PCR, while TCRdb's copy carries only in-frame clones and drops some. The table shows 55,000 to 80,000 clones, with 91% occurring only once. The sample in question was CD4+ or CD8+ T cells sorted from blood, obtained in a trial of the OX40 agonist ivuxolimab. The receptors come from an adult with an advanced solid tumor such as melanoma, head and neck, liver or kidney cancer.

The genes are TRBV9 and TRBJ1-2; 11 nucleotides match TRBD1. The CDR3 spans 14 residues. From germline, CDR1 is SGDLS and CDR2 YYNGEE. The V gene end was trimmed by 3 bases and the J gene end by 14 bases; junction bases not matched to a gene: 12. The CDR3: CASSASGTGGVRTF. The CDR3 bases are TGTGCCAGCAGCGCCTCCGGGACAGGGGGTGTGAGGACCTTC. The full variable domain, in which reference TRBV9 and TRBJ1-2 provide the parts outside the CDR3, is DSGVTQTPKHLITATGQRVTLRCSPRSGDLSVYWYQQSLDQGLQFLIQYYNGEERAKGNILERFSAQQFPDLHSELNLSSLELGDSALYFCASSASGTGGVRTFGSGTRLTVV.

The chain employs TRBV28 and TRBJ2-5; D is possibly TRBD1 or TRBD2 (5 bases each). The V gene's germline CDR1 is MDHEN and CDR2 SYDVKM. This CDR3 spans 15 amino acids. Trimming took 7 bases from V and 0 from J, leaving 15 bases between them. CDR3 DNA: TGTGCCAGCAACCCCACGGGGCGTAACCAAGAGACCCAGTACTTC. This sequence encodes CASNPTGRNQETQYF.

V usage is TRBV5-1 and J usage is TRBJ2-7, with TRBD2 identical over 13 bases. J was trimmed by 3 bases and V by 5 bases; bases with no gene match: 2. Germline V gene lookup returns CDR1 SGHRS and CDR2 YFSETQ. CDR3 length: 14 residues. In DNA form, the CDR3 reads TGCGCCAGCAGGGGACTAGCGGGAAACTACGAGCAGTACTTC. This encodes CASRGLAGNYEQYF.

V gene TRBV6-1 combines with J gene TRBJ1-5; no clear D gene. CDR3 length: 14 residues. Germline lookup yields CDR1 MNHNS and CDR2 SASEGT. V lost 1 base, J lost 4 bases, and 8 bases lay in between. The CDR3 reads CASSEGQFNQPQHF. The CDR3 nucleotides are TGTGCCAGCAGTGAAGGGCAGTTTAATCAGCCCCAGCATTTT.

This chain links TRBV2 with TRBJ2-3, with D unclear. CDR3 length: 13 amino acids. The V and J ends lost 2 bases and 3 bases respectively, with 6 bases between them. In germline, CDR1 is SNHLY, CDR2 FYNNEI. The CDR3 protein is CASSERITDTQYF. For the CDR3, the DNA is TGTGCCAGCAGTGAAAGGATAACAGATACGCAGTATTTT.

The chain recombines TRBV18 with TRBJ1-1, with 9 bases that match TRBD1. This CDR3 comprises 18 residues. The J segment lost 5 bases and the V segment lost 3 bases, leaving 16 bases of the junction unmatched. Looked up from germline, CDR1 is KGHSH and CDR2 is LQKENI. CDR3 region: CASSPGLQGASLGTEAFF. The DNA of the CDR3 is TGTGCCAGCTCACCGGGCCTACAGGGGGCCTCTTTGGGGACTGAAGCTTTCTTT.

The genes are TRBV18 and TRBJ1-1; D ambiguous. V was shortened by 2 bases and J by 4 bases, with 17 bases between the two germline ends. Per germline, CDR1 KGHSH and CDR2 LQKENI. The length of the CDR3 is 16 residues. CDR3 loop: CASSPSWPSGSTEAFF. DNA of the CDR3: TGTGCCAGCTCACCATCCTGGCCCTCTGGCAGCACTGAAGCTTTCTTT. The full variable domain, completed using reference TRBV18 and TRBJ1-1, is NAGVMQNPRHLVRRRGQEARLRCSPMKGHSHVYWYRQLPEEGLKFMVYLQKENIIDESGMPKERFSAEFPKEGPSILRIQQVVRGDSAAYFCASSPSWPSGSTEAFFGQGTRLTVV.

The chain combines TRBV18 with TRBJ2-1; the match to TRBD2 covers 9 bases. Per germline, CDR1 KGHSH and CDR2 LQKENI. The CDR3 loop spans 17 amino acids. The trim removed 4 bases at V and 0 bases at J, leaving 7 bases unmatched. CDR3 amino acids: CASSLTLTSGSYNEQFF. DNA of the CDR3: TGTGCCAGCTCACTAACCCTGACTAGCGGCTCCTACAATGAGCAGTTCTTC.

This rearrangement joins TRBV28 to TRBJ1-4; unclear D gene. The V end lost 2 bases, the J end lost 11 bases, and 18 bases lay between the germline ends. This CDR3 has 15 amino acids. From germline, CDR1 is MDHEN and CDR2 SYDVKM. The CDR3 bases are TGTGCCAGCAGTTTAGGCGGATACTTAATGAAGAAACTGTTTTTT. Translated: CASSLGGYLMKKLFF.

The CDR3 protein is CASSFRQGIGLTDTQYF. CDR3 nucleotide sequence: TGTGCCAGCAGCTTCCGACAGGGGATTGGTCTTACAGATACGCAGTATTTT. This chain uses TRBV5-5 with TRBJ2-3, with TRBD1 matching 8 bases. This CDR3 is built from 17 residues. The germline V gene encodes CDR1 SGHKS and CDR2 YYEKEE (reference sequence). The ends lost 2 bases at V and 3 bases at J; junction bases unmatched: 11.

The V gene is TRBV7-2, the J gene TRBJ2-1, with D perhaps TRBD1 or TRBD2 (6 bases each). Trimming stripped 7 bases from V and 4 bases from J, with 14 bases between. Germline V gene lookup returns CDR1 SGHTA and CDR2 FQGNSA. The CDR3 has 14 residues. Here the CDR3 DNA reads TGTGCCAGCACCCGGGGGCCCCAATACAATGAGCAGTTCTTC. It is translated as CASTRGPQYNEQFF.

This clone was observed a few times. The chain employs TRBV28 and TRBJ1-1; perhaps TRBD1 as D (5 bases). V lost 8 bases to trimming and J lost 3 bases, with 16 bases between them. CDR1 is MDHEN, CDR2 SYDVKM, per germline. The CDR3 runs to 14 residues. CDR3 in DNA: TGTGCCAGCCGACCCTGGGACGGCTACACTGAAGCTTTCTTT. It specifies CASRPWDGYTEAFF.

The chain has TRBV4-1 and TRBJ1-5; tentatively, D is TRBD1 (5 bases). The CDR3 sequence is 14 residues long. The germline V and J ends were trimmed by 0 bases and 9 bases, with 12 bases remaining between them. The germline V gene encodes CDR1 MGHRA and CDR2 YSYEKL. The CDR3 DNA follows: TGCGCCAGCAGCCAAGAGGCCAGTCAGGGGCCCCAGCATTTT. Translating it yields CASSQEASQGPQHF.

The V and J genes are TRBV5-4 and TRBJ1-1; 7 bases fit TRBD1. This CDR3 has 15 amino acids. Germline V lookup: CDR1 SGHNT, CDR2 YYREEE (reference sequence). V lost 0 bases, J lost 1 base, and 3 bases stayed unmatched. The CDR3 here is CASSLVRGRNTEAFF. DNA for the CDR3: TGTGCCAGCAGCTTGGTGAGGGGGCGGAACACTGAAGCTTTCTTT.

V and J are TRBV28 and TRBJ2-5; maybe TRBD2 (6 bases). V shed 3 bases and J shed 1 base, with 18 bases lying between them. Germline V gene data show CDR1 as MDHEN and CDR2 as SYDVKM. The CDR3 loop spans 17 amino acids. CDR3 amino acids: CASSFTPFGRPQETQYF. CDR3 DNA sequence: TGTGCCAGCAGTTTCACCCCCTTTGGGAGGCCCCAAGAGACCCAGTACTTC.

The genes are TRBV19 and TRBJ2-4; D unresolved. The CDR3 contains 9 residues. V dropped 7 bases and J dropped 7 bases, with 2 bases sitting between them. In germline, CDR1 is LNHDA, CDR2 SQIVND (reference sequence). CDR3 coding DNA: TGTGCCAGTAATAACATTCAGTACTTC. Its translation: CASNNIQYF. Supplemented by reference TRBV19 and TRBJ2-4, the full variable domain reads DGGITQSPKYLFRKEGQNVTLSCEQNLNHDAMYWYRQDPGQGLRLIYYSQIVNDFQKGDIAEGYSVSREKKESFPLTVTSAQKNPTAFYLCASNNIQYFGAGTRLSVL.

V and J are TRBV29-1 and TRBJ2-7, with 9 positions matching TRBD2. This CDR3 is 13 amino acids long. Germline CDR1 and CDR2: SQVTM and ANQGSEA. V was pared by 3 bases and J by 2 bases, with 2 bases of the junction left unmatched. The CDR3 region has the DNA TGCAGCGTTGACGCGGGAGGGCCCTACGAGCAGTACTTC. Translating it yields CSVDAGGPYEQYF.

The V gene is TRBV7-3, the J gene TRBJ2-1; TRBD2 is a possible D gene (5 bases). Germline V gene sequence: CDR1 SGHTA, CDR2 FQGTGA. This CDR3 is built from 17 residues. The ends were cut back, 1 base at V and 5 bases at J, with 18 bases in the middle. CDR3 sequence: CASSLKAALYHHNEQFF. The CDR3 DNA sequence: TGTGCCAGCAGCTTAAAAGCGGCCTTATATCACCACAATGAGCAGTTCTTC.

The J gene is TRBJ1-2, the V gene TRBV11-2; 8 nucleotides agree with TRBD1. Trimming took 8 bases from V and 4 from J; bases not matched to a gene: 9. The CDR3 extends over 14 amino acids. CDR1 and CDR2 from the germline V gene are SGHAT and FQNNGV. CDR3 residues: CASREDDRGYGYTF. DNA for the CDR3: TGTGCCAGCCGCGAGGATGACAGGGGCTATGGCTACACCTTC.

The J gene is TRBJ2-6, the V gene TRBV6-1; D not resolved. Trimming stripped 2 bases from V and 0 bases from J, with 2 bases between. The CDR3 runs 14 residues. Germline V gene lookup returns CDR1 MNHNS and CDR2 SASEGT. CDR3 DNA: TGTGCCAGCAGTGAAAGCTCTGGGGCCAACGTCCTGACTTTC. Translated: CASSESSGANVLTF.

The chain is built from TRBV19 and TRBJ1-2; TRBD1 agrees at 8 bases. V lost 5 bases and J lost 4; bases outside the gene matches: 6. CDR3 length: 14 residues. CDR1 is LNHDA and CDR2 is SQIVND in the germline V gene (reference sequence). The CDR3 here is CASSLGDRPYGYTF. As DNA, the CDR3 is TGTGCCAGTAGTTTAGGGGACAGGCCCTATGGCTACACCTTC.

The V gene is TRBV28, the J gene TRBJ2-3, with TRBD2 as a possible D gene (5 bases). Germline-derived CDR1 and CDR2 are MDHEN and SYDVKM. This CDR3 region has 16 residues. Between the trimmed V and J ends, which lost 2 bases and 0 bases, there was a span of 12 bases. This CDR3 reads CASSLGVAFSTDTQYF. The CDR3 nucleotides are TGTGCCAGCAGTTTAGGGGTAGCGTTTAGCACAGATACGCAGTATTTT.

The chain employs TRBV18 and TRBJ1-1; D ambiguous. The V gene lost 3 bases and the J gene lost 11 bases, with 13 bases spanning the gap. CDR3 length: 12 amino acids. Germline V gives CDR1 KGHSH, CDR2 LQKENI. CDR3 in amino acids: CASSPPAREAFF. The CDR3 nucleotides read TGTGCCAGCTCACCCCCAGCCCGTGAGGCTTTCTTT.

This sequence joins TRBV11-1 and TRBJ2-1, with 10 bases lining up with TRBD1. Per germline, CDR1 SGHAT and CDR2 FQDESV (reference sequence). The CDR3 consists of 17 residues. Germline trimming cut 4 bases from V and 2 bases from J; bases unmatched to any gene: 8. The CDR3 DNA follows: TGTGCCAGCAGCTCGGAGGCGGGACAGGGGCCCTACAATGAGCAGTTCTTC. This sequence encodes CASSSEAGQGPYNEQFF.

This clone was observed a handful of times. The chain joins TRBV7-9 to TRBJ1-2; a possible D gene is TRBD1 (5 bases). Trimming left V 4 bases short and J 4 bases short, with 10 bases between. Per the germline V gene, CDR1 is SEHNR and CDR2 is FQNEAQ (reference sequence). CDR3 length equals 13 residues. The CDR3 spells CASSSRVFYGYTF. CDR3 sequence (DNA): TGTGCCAGCAGCTCCAGGGTTTTCTATGGCTACACCTTC.

This clone was seen only once. Here the CDR3 DNA reads TGTGCCAGCAGCTTAAGTTTGGGCGGGGGCACTGGAAACACCATATATTTT. Translating gives CASSLSLGGGTGNTIYF. V is TRBV7-6 and J is TRBJ1-3; the D gene is possibly TRBD1 (6 bases). Germline V lookup: CDR1 SGHVS, CDR2 FNYEAQ. Trimming removed 2 bases at V and 2 bases at J, with 16 bases between. The CDR3 is made up of 17 amino acids.

The V and J genes are TRBV10-2 and TRBJ2-4, with D unclear. The CDR3 spans 13 residues. The V end was cut by 6 bases, the J end by 8 bases, with 14 bases between. CDR1 and CDR2 from the germline V gene are WSHSY and SAAADI. The CDR3 protein is CASSDVGTDIQYF. CDR3 sequence (DNA): TGCGCCAGCAGCGATGTGGGTACGGACATTCAGTACTTC.